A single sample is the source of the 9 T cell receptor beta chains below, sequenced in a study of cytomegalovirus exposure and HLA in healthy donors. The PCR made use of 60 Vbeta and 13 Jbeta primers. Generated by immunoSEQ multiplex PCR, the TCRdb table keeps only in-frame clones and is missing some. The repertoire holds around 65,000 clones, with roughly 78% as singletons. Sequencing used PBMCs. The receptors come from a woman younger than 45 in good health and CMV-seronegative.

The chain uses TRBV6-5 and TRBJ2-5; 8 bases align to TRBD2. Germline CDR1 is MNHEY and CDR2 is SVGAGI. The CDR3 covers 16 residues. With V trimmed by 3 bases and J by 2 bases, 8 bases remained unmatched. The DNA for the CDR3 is TGTGCCAGCAGTTATTCGTCTAGCGGGTTACAAGAGACCCAGTACTTC. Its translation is CASSYSSSGLQETQYF.

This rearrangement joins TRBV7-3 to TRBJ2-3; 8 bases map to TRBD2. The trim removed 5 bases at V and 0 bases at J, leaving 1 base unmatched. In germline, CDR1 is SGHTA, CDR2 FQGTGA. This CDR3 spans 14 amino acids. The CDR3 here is CASSPGGSTDTQYF. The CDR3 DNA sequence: TGTGCCAGCAGCCCGGGGGGGAGCACAGATACGCAGTATTTT.

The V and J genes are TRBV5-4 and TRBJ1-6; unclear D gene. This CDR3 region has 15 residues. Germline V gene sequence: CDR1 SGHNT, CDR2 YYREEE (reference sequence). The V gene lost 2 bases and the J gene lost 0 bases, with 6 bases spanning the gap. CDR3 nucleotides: TGTGCCAGCAGCTTTGCGAGCTCCTATAATTCACCCCTCCACTTT. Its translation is CASSFASSYNSPLHF. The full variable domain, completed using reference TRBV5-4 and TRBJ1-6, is ETGVTQSPTHLIKTRGQQVTLRCSSQSGHNTVSWYQQALGQGPQFIFQYYREEENGRGNFPPRFSGLQFPNYSSELNVNALELDDSALYLCASSFASSYNSPLHFGNGTRLTVT.

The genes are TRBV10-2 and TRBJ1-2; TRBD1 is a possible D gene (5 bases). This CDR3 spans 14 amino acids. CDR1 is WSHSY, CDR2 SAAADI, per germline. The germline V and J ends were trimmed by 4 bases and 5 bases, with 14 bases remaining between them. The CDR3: CASSGDGGGYGYTF. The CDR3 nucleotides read TGCGCCAGCAGTGGGGACGGAGGAGGGTATGGCTACACCTTC.

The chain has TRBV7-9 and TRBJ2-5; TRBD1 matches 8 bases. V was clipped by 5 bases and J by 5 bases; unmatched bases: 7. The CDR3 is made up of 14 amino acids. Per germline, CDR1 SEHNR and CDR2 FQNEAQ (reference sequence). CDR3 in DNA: TGTGCCAGCAGCATTTTAGGGGACAGGGAGACCCAGTACTTC. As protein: CASSILGDRETQYF.

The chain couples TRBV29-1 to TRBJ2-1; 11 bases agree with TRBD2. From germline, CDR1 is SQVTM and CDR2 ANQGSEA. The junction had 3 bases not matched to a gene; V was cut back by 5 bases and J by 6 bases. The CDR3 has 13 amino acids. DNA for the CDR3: TGCAGCGTTATAGCGGGAGGGCCCAATGAGCAGTTCTTC. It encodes CSVIAGGPNEQFF.

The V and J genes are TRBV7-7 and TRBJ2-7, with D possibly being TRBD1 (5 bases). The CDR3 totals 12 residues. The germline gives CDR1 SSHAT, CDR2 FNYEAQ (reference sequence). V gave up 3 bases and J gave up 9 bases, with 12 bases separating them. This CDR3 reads CASSLTASGQYF. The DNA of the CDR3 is TGTGCCAGCAGCTTGACAGCTTCCGGGCAGTACTTC.

The CDR3 DNA reads TGTGCCAGCAGAGCCGGGACTAGCGGGAGCGGTGAGCAGTTCTTC. It translates to CASRAGTSGSGEQFF. V is TRBV6-5 and J is TRBJ2-1, with 14 bases identical to TRBD2. The V segment lost 6 bases and the J segment 9 bases; nucleotides outside the gene matches: 7. Germline V gene sequence: CDR1 MNHEY, CDR2 SVGAGI. The CDR3 is made up of 15 amino acids.

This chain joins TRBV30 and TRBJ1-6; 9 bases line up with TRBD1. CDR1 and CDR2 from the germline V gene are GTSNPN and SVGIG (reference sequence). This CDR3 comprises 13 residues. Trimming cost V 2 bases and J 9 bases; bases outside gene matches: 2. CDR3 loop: CAWSPTGGSPLHF. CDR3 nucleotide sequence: TGTGCCTGGAGTCCGACAGGGGGTTCACCCCTCCACTTT.